This TCR beta chain was documented in a study of cytomegalovirus exposure and HLA in healthy donors. Study findings and constraints: TCR association rates varied by HLA locus in a later analysis, with DRB1 highest and HLA-C lowest. In a later analysis, at a false discovery rate of 0.05, 15,000 to 20,000 TCR beta sequences were associated with HLA alleles. Overall, approximately 180 TCR beta chains were annotated as cytomegalovirus-associated.

With respect to this clone: What it binds is unknown.

PCR used 60 Vbeta primers and 13 Jbeta primers. The method was immunoSEQ multiplex PCR; TCRdb's version includes in-frame clones alone and lacks a portion of them. This sample has about 160,000 clones; about 80% occur once, and the top ten carry roughly 9%. The ends were cut back, 2 bases at V and 3 bases at J, with 14 bases in the middle. This CDR3 has 15 residues. CDR1 and CDR2 (germline): MNHNS, SASEGT. The TCR sequence derives from a man aged 18 to 35 in good health and CMV-seropositive. Sequencing was done on a sample of PBMCs. The gene calls are TRBV6-1 and TRBJ2-7, with a tentative D call TRBD1 (5 bases). This chain's CDR3 is CASSEIDRAHYEQYF. Here the CDR3 DNA reads TGTGCCAGCAGTGAAATCGACAGAGCCCACTACGAGCAGTACTTC.